This T cell receptor beta chain came from a study of blood T cell repertoires in COVID-19. In the study overall: Material from acute and convalescent COVID-19 was sourced from the United States, Italy and Spain. Sample material is recorded as cDNA or gDNA derived from T cells, B-cell-depleted T cells, or PBMCs.

In the study's own analysis: Reference gene primer amplification yielded estimated nucleated cell counts. Produced via immunoSEQ multiplex PCR; TCRdb's table is partial and in-frame only. The V and J calls and clone size are taken from that table; D and trimming were inferred from the DNA. There are fewer than 120,000 clones in the sample; approximately 68% occur only once, and about 8.3% lies in the top ten. Germline lookup yields CDR1 KGHSH and CDR2 LQKENI. The V gene end was trimmed by 0 bases and the J gene end by 3 bases; junction bases not matched to a gene: 12. The CDR3 has 19 residues. The sequencing input was peripheral blood. The TCR comes from a woman aged 60-75 years with acute or convalescent COVID-19. The chain combines TRBV18 with TRBJ2-4, with TRBD2 matching 9 bases. CDR3 sequence reads: CASSPPIAGAPPGKNIQYF. CDR3 in DNA: TGTGCCAGCTCACCACCCATAGCGGGGGCCCCCCCAGGCAAAAACATTCAGTACTTC.